What follows is one TCR beta chain and its context. Its antigen is still unknown. Amplified TCR beta CDR3 regions derived from RNA transcripts. The HTBI primer set served for first-round RT-PCR of the TCR CDR3. TCRdb called the multiplex PCR reads again in MiXCR, with one record for every CDR3 protein. The sample consists of about 700,000 distinct CDR3 sequences, 14% of them appearing once. The data were obtained in a study of T cells in Graves' hyperthyroidism and ophthalmopathy. Study-wide points: A model of 13 V-J features distinguished ophthalmopathy from stable hyperthyroidism.

Uncontrolled infection, other autoimmune disease, pregnancy and lactation each barred patients from inclusion. The V segment lost 2 bases and the J segment 0 bases; nucleotides outside the gene matches: 8. CDR3 size: 18 residues. Sequencing input: blood. The chain is built from TRBV12-3 or TRBV12-4 and TRBJ1-5; 9 bases are a match to TRBD1. This sequence was found in a woman between 18 and 29 years old with Graves' hyperthyroidism. Written as DNA, the CDR3 is TGTGCCAGCAGTTTATACCACAGGGGGCTCTATAGCAATCAGCCCCAGCATTTT. It is translated as CASSLYHRGLYSNQPQHF.